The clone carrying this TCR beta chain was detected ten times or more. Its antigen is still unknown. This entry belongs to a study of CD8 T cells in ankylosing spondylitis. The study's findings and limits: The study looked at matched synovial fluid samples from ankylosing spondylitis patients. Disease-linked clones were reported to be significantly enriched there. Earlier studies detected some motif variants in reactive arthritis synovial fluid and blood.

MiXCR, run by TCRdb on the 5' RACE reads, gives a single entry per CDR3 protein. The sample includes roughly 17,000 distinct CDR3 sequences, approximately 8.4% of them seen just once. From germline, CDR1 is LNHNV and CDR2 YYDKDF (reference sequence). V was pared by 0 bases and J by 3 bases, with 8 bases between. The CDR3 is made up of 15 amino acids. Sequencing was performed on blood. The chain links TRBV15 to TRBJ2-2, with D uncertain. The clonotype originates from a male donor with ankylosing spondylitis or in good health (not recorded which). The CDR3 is CATSRDDGYTGELFF. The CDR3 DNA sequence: TGTGCCACCAGCAGAGATGACGGGTACACCGGGGAGCTGTTTTTT.